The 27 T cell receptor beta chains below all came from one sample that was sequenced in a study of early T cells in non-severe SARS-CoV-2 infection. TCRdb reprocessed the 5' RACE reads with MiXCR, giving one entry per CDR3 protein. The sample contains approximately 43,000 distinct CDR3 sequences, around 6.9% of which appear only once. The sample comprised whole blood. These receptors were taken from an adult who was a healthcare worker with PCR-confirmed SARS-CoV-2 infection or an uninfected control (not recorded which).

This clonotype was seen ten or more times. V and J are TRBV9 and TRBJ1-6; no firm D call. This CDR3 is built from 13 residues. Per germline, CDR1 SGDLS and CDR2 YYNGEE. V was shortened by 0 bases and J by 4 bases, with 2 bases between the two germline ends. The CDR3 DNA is TGTGCCAGCAGCGTAGCGTATAATTCACCCCTCCACTTT. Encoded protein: CASSVAYNSPLHF.

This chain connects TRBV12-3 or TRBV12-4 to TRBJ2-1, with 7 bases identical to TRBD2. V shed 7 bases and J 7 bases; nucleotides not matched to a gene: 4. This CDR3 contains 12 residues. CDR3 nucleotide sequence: TGTGCCAGCACTCGTAGCGGGAATGAGCAGTTCTTC. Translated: CASTRSGNEQFF.

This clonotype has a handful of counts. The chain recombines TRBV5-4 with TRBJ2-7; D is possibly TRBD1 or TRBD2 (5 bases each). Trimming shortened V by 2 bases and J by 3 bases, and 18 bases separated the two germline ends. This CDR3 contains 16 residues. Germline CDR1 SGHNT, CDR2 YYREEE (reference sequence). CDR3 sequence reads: CASSLTVWDGHYEQYF. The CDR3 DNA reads TGTGCCAGCAGCTTAACAGTTTGGGACGGCCACTACGAGCAGTACTTC.

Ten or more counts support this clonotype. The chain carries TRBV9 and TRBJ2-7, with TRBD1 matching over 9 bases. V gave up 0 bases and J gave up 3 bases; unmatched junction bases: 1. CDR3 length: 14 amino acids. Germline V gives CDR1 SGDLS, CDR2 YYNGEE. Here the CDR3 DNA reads TGTGCCAGCAGCGTAGGGGGACAGGGCTACGAGCAGTACTTC. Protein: CASSVGGQGYEQYF.

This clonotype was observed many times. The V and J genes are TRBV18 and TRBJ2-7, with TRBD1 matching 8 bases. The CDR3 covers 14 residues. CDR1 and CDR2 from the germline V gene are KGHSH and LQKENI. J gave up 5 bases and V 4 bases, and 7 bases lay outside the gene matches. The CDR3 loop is CASSQTDRVDEQYF. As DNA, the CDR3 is TGTGCCAGCTCACAAACGGACAGGGTAGACGAGCAGTACTTC.

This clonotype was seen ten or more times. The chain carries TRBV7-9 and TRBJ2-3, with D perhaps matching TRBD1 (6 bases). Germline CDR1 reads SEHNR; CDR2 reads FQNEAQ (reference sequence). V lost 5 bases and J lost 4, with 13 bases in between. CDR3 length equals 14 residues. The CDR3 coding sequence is TGTGCCAGCAGCCCAACACAGGGCGCAGATACGCAGTATTTT. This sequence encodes CASSPTQGADTQYF.

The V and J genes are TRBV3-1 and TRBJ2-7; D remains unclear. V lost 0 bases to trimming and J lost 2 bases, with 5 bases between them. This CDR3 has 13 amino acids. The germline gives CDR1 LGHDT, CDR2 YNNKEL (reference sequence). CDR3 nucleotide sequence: TGTGCCAGCAGCCAAGATCTCACCTACGAGCAGTACTTC. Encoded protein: CASSQDLTYEQYF.

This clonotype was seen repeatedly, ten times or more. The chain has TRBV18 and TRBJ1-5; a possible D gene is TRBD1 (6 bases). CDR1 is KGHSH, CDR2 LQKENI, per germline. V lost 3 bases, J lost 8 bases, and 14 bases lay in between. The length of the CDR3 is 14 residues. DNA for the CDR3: TGTGCCAGCTCACCGATGAGGGGGGAAGAGCCCCAGCATTTT. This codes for CASSPMRGEEPQHF.

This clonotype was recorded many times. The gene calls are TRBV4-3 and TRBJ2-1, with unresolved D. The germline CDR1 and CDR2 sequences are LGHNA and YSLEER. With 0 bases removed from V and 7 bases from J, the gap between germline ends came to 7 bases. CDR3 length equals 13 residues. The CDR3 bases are TGCGCCAGCAGCCAAGATACGGGTAATGAGCAGTTCTTC. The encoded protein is CASSQDTGNEQFF.

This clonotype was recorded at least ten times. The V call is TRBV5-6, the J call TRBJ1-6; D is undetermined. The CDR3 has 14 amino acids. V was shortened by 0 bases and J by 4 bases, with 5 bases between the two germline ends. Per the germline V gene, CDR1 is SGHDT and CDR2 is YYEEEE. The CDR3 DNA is TGTGCCAGCAGCTTGGGGACTTATAATTCACCCCTCCACTTT. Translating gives CASSLGTYNSPLHF.

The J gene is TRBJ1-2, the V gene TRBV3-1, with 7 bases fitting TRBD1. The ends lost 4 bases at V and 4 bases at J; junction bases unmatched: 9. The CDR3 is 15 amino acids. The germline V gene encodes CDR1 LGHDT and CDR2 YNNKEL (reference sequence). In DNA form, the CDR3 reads TGTGCCAGCAGCCCCCGGGACAGTGGAACCTATGGCTACACCTTC. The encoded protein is CASSPRDSGTYGYTF.

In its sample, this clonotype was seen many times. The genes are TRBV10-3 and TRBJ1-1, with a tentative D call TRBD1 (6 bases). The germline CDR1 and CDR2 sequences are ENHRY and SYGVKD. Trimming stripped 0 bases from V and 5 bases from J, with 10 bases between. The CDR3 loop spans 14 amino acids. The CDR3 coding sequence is TGTGCCATCAGTGAGTCCACAGGGTTTACTGAAGCTTTCTTT. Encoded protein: CAISESTGFTEAFF.

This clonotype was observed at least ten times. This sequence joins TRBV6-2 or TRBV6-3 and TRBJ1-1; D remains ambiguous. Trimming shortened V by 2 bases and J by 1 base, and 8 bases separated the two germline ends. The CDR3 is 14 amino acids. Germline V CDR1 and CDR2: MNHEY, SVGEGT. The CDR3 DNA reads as TGTGCCAGCAGTTACGCGGGAGCGAACACTGAAGCTTTCTTT. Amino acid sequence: CASSYAGANTEAFF.

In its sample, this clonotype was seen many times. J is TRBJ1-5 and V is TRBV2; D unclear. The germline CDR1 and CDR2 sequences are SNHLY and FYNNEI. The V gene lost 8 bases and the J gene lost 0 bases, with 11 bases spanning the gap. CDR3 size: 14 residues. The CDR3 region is CASLEGSSNQPQHF. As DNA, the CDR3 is TGTGCCAGCCTCGAGGGCAGTAGCAATCAGCCCCAGCATTTT.

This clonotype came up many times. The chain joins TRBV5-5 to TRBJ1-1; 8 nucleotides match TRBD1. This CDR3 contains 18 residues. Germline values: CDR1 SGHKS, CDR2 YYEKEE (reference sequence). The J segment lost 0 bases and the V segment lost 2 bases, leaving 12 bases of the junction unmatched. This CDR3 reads CASSLTLGQGLMNTEAFF. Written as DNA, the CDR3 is TGTGCCAGCAGCTTAACGCTCGGACAGGGACTTATGAACACTGAAGCTTTCTTT.

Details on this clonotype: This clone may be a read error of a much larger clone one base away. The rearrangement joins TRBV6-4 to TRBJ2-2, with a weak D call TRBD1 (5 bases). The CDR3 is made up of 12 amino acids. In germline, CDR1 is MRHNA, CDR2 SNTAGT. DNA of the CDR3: TGTGCCAGCGGTGACAGCACCGGGGAGCTGTTTTTT. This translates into CASGDSTGELFF.

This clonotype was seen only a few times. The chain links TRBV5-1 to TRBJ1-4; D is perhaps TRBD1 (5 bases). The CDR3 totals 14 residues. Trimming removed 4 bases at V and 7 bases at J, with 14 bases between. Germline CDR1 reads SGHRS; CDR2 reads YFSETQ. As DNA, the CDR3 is TGCGCCAGCAGCGGCGGCGGTGGGGGTGAAAAACTGTTTTTT. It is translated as CASSGGGGGEKLFF.

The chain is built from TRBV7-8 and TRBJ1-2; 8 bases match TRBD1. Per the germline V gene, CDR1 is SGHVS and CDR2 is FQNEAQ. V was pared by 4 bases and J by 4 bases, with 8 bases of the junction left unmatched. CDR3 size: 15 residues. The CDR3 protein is CASSSSSGGSYGYTF. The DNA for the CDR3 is TGTGCCAGCAGCTCATCATCAGGGGGCTCCTATGGCTACACCTTC.

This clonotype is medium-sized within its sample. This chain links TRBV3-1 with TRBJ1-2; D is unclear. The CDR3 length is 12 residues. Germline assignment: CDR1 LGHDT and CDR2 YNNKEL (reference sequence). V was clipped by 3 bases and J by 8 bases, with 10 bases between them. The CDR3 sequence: CASSHAREGYTF. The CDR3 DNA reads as TGTGCCAGCAGCCATGCAAGGGAAGGCTACACCTTC.

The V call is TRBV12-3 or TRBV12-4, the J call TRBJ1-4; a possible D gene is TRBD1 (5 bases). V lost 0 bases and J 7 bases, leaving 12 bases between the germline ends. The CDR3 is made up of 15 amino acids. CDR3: CASSLARGGGEKLFF. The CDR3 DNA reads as TGTGCCAGCAGTTTAGCGAGGGGAGGCGGTGAAAAACTGTTTTTT.

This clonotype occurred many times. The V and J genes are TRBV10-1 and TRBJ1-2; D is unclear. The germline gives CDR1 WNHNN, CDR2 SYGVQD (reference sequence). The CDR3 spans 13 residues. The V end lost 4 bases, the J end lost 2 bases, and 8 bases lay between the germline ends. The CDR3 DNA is TGCGCCAGCAGTGGGACCCTAAACTATGGCTACACCTTC. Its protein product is CASSGTLNYGYTF.

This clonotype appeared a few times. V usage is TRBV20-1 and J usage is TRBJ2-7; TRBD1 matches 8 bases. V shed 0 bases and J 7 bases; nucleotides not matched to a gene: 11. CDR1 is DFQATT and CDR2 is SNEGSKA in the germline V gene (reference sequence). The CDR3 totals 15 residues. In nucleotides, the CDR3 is TGCAGTGCTAGAGATCACCAGGGGGCGGCGGAAGAGCAGTACTTC. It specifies CSARDHQGAAEEQYF.

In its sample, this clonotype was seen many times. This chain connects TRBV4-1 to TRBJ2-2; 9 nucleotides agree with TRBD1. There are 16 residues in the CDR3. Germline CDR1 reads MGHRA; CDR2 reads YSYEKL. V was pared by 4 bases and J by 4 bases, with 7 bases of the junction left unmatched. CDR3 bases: TGCGCCAGCAGCCCCTTGGGACAGGGTCCCACCGGGGAGCTGTTTTTT. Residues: CASSPLGQGPTGELFF.

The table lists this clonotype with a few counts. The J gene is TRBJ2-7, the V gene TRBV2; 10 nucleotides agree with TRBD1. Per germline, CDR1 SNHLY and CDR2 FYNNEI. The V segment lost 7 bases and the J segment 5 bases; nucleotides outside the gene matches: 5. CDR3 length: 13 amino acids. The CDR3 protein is CASMRDRGNEQYF. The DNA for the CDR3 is TGTGCCAGCATGAGGGACAGGGGAAACGAGCAGTACTTC.

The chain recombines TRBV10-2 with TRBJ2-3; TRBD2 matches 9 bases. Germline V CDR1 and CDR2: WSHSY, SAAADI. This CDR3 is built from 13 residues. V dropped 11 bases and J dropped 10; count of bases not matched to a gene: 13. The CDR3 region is CAGSTSGLAAQYF. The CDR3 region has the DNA TGCGCCGGGTCGACTAGCGGACTGGCTGCGCAGTATTTT.

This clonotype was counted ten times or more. The CDR3 region is CASSLHTLAGGPETQYF. CDR3 sequence (DNA): TGTGCCAGCAGCCTCCACACACTAGCGGGGGGGCCGGAGACCCAGTACTTC. The gene calls are TRBV13 and TRBJ2-5, with TRBD2 identical over 13 bases. Germline trimming cut 5 bases from V and 5 bases from J; bases unmatched to any gene: 11. CDR3 length: 17 amino acids. Germline CDR1 PRHDT, CDR2 FYEKMQ (reference sequence).

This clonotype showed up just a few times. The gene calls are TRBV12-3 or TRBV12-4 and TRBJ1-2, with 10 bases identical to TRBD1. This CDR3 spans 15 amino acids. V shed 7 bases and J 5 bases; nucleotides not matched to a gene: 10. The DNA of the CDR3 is TGTGCCAGCATTAGACAGGGGGCGCGTCGTTATGGCTACACCTTC. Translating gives CASIRQGARRYGYTF.